This T cell receptor beta chain was observed in a study of blood T cell repertoires in COVID-19. Trimming took 2 bases from V and 4 from J, leaving 13 bases between them. The CDR3 is 15 residues long. Per the germline V gene, CDR1 is MDHEN and CDR2 is SYDVKM. This clone was recorded only once. The method was immunoSEQ multiplex PCR; TCRdb's version includes in-frame clones alone and lacks a portion of them. The sample lists fewer than 350,000 clones, 87% occurring once. The clonotype comes from a woman in her 40s who had recovered from COVID-19. The sequencing input was PBMCs or T cells enriched from blood (not recorded which). The chain uses TRBV28 and TRBJ2-3; D gene ambiguous. In nucleotides, the CDR3 is TGTGCCAGCAGTTTAGCGGCGACCGGAGCAGATACGCAGTATTTT. Amino acid sequence: CASSLAATGADTQYF.